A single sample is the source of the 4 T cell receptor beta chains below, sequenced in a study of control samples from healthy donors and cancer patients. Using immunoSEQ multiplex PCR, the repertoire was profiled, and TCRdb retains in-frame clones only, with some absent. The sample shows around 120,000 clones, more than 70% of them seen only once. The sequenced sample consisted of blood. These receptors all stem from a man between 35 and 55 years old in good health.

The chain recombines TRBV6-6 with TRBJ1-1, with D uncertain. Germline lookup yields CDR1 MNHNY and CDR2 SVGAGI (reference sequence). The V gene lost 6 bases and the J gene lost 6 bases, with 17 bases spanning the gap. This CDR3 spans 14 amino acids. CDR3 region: CASSPPRPEAEAFF. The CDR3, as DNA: TGTGCCAGCAGCCCCCCCAGGCCCGAAGCTGAAGCTTTCTTT.

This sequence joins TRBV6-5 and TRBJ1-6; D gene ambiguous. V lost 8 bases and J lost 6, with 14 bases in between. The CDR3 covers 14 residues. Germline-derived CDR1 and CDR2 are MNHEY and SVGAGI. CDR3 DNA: TGTGCCAGCTCCCAGTTAGGGCTTAATTCACCCCTCCACTTT. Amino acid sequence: CASSQLGLNSPLHF.

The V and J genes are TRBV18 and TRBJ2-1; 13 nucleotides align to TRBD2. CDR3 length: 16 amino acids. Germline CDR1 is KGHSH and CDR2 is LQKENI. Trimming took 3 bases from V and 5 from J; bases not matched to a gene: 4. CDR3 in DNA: TGTGCCAGCTCACCCGTGGGACTAGCGGGAAACAATGAGCAGTTCTTC. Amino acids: CASSPVGLAGNNEQFF.

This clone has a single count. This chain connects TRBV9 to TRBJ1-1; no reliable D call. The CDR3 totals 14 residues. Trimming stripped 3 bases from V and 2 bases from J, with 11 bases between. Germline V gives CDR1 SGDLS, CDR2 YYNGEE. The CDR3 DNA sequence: TGTGCCAGCAGCGCCCTTCTAACTAACACTGAAGCTTTCTTT. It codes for CASSALLTNTEAFF.